Listed here are 2 T cell receptor beta chains from one sample, sequenced in a study of beta chain features in type 1 diabetes. All of the isolated RNA was reverse transcribed, so expressed TCRB transcripts were sequenced. This table comes from immunoSEQ multiplex PCR, and its TCRdb copy is limited to in-frame clones, with some not included. The sample lists fewer than 900,000 clones, 17% occurring once. Input material: naive CD4+ T cells from blood. The receptors shown here come from a woman aged 18-29 years in good health.

J is TRBJ2-7 and V is TRBV7-2; 11 nucleotides line up with TRBD1. Germline CDR1 SGHTA, CDR2 FQGNSA. The CDR3 is 14 residues long. Trimming cost V 4 bases and J 4 bases; bases outside gene matches: 3. CDR3 bases: TGTGCCAGCAGCTGGACAGGGGGCGTTTACGAGCAGTACTTC. Translating gives CASSWTGGVYEQYF.

V and J are TRBV7-9 and TRBJ2-7, with 8 nucleotides matching TRBD1. The CDR3 has 14 amino acids. Trimming cost V 5 bases and J 6 bases; bases outside gene matches: 9. Germline V gives CDR1 SEHNR, CDR2 FQNEAQ (reference sequence). The CDR3 nucleotides read TGTGCCAGCAGCCTCCGGACAGGGCTGGGCGAGCAGTACTTC. As protein: CASSLRTGLGEQYF.